This TCR beta chain emerged from a study of T cell repertoires in cytomegalovirus infection. A single record per CDR3 protein comes from TCRdb applying MiXCR to the reads. The table has around 740,000 distinct CDR3 sequences, less than 40% seen once; the top ten hold roughly 2.9%. The clonotype originates from a human donor in good health (CMV status not recorded). Some clones in this sample may be carry-over from other donors' samples. What was sequenced was PBMCs.

CDR3 in amino acids: CASSTSDWAGNEQFF. CDR3 nucleotide sequence: TGTGCCAGTAGTACCTCGGACTGGGCGGGTAATGAGCAGTTCTTC. V gene TRBV19 combines with J gene TRBJ2-1, with D maybe TRBD2 (5 bases). V lost 4 bases, J lost 7 bases, and 17 bases lay in between. In germline, CDR1 is LNHDA, CDR2 SQIVND (reference sequence). The CDR3 runs 15 residues.